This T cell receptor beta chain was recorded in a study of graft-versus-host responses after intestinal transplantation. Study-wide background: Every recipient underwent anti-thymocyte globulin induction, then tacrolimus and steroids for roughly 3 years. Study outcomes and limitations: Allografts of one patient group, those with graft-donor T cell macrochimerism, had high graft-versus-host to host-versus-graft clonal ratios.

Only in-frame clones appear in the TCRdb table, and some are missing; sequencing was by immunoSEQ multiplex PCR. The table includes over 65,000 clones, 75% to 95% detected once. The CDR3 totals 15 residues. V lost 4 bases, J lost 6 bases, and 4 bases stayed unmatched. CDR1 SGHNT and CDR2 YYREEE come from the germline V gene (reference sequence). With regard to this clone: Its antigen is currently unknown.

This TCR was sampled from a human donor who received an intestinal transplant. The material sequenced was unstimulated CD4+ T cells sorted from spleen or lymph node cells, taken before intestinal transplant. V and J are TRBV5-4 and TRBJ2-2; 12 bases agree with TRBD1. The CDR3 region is CASSAGTGGPGELFF. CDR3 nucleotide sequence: TGTGCCAGCAGCGCTGGGACAGGGGGCCCCGGGGAGCTGTTTTTT.